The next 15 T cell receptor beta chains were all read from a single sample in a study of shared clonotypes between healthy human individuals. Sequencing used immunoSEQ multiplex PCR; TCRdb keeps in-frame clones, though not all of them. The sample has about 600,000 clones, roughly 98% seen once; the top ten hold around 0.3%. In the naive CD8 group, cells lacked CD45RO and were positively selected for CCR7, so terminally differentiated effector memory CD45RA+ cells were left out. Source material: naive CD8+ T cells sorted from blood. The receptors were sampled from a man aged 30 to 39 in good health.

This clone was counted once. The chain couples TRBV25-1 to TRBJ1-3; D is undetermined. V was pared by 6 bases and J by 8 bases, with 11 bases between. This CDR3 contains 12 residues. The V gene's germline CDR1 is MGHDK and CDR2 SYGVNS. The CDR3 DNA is TGTGCCAGCAGGGACCGGGTTTACACCATATATTTT. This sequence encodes CASRDRVYTIYF.

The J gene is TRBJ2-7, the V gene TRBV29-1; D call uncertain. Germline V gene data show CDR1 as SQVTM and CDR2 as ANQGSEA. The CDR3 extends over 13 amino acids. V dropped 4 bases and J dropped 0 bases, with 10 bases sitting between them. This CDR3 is CSVGTMNSYEQYF. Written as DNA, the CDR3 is TGCAGCGTTGGTACGATGAACTCCTACGAGCAGTACTTC.

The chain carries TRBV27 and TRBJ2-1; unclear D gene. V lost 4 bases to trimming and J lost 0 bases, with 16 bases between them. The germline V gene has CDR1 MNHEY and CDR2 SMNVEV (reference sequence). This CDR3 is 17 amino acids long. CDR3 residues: CASSSSPLLSSYNEQFF. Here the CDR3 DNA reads TGTGCCAGCAGTTCAAGTCCGCTACTTAGCTCCTACAATGAGCAGTTCTTC.

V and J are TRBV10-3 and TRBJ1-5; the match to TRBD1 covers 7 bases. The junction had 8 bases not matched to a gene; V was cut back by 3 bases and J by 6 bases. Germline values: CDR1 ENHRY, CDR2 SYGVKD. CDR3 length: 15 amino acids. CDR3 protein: CAISEGTVPTQPQHF. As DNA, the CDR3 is TGTGCCATCAGTGAAGGGACAGTCCCAACTCAGCCCCAGCATTTT.

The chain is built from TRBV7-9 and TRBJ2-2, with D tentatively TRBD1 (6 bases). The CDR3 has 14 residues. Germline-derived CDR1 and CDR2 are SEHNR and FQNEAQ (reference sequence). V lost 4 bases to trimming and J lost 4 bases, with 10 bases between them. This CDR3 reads CASSSTRGTGELFF. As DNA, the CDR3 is TGTGCCAGCAGCTCGACCAGGGGCACCGGGGAGCTGTTTTTT.

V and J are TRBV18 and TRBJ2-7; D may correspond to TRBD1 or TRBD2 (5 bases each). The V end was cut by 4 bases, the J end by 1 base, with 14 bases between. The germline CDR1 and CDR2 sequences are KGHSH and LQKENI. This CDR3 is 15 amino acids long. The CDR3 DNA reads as TGTGCCAGCTCACACCGGGACCTCGGGTCCTACGAGCAGTACTTC. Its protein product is CASSHRDLGSYEQYF.

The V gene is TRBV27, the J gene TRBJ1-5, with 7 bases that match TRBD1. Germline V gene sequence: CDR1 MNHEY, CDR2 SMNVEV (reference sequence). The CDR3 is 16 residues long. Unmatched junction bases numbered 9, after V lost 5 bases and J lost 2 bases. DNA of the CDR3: TGTGCCAGCAGTCCCGGGGACAGCGGGGGCAATCAGCCCCAGCATTTT. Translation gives CASSPGDSGGNQPQHF.

CDR3 in amino acids: CASSLGANTDTQYF. The CDR3 coding sequence is TGTGCCAGCAGCTTAGGGGCTAACACAGATACGCAGTATTTT. The rearrangement links TRBV7-8 to TRBJ2-3; D is unclear. The V gene lost 1 base and the J gene lost 2 bases, with 7 bases spanning the gap. The germline V gene has CDR1 SGHVS and CDR2 FQNEAQ. The CDR3 runs 14 residues.

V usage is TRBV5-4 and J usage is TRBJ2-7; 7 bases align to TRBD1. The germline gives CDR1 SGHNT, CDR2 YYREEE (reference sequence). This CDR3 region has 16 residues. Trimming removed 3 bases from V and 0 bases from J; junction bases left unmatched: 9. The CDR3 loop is CASSSILTGRSYEQYF. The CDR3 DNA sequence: TGTGCCAGCAGCTCCATTCTGACAGGGCGCTCCTACGAGCAGTACTTC.

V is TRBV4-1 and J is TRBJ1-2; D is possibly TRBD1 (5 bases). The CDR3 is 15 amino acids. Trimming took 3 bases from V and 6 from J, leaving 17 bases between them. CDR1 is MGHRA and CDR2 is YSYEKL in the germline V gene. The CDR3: CASSHPNQGSDGYTF. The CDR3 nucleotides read TGCGCCAGCAGCCATCCTAATCAGGGAAGCGATGGCTACACCTTC.

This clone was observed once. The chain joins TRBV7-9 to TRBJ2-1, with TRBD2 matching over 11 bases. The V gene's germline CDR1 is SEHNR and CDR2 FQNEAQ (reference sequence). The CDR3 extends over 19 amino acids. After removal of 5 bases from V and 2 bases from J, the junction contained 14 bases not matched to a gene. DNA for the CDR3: TGTGCCAGCAGCACCTCCCCGGAACTAGCGGGAGTCGCCTACAATGAGCAGTTCTTC. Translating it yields CASSTSPELAGVAYNEQFF.

The CDR3 DNA follows: TGCGCCAGCAGCGCCCAGACTAGCGGCCGAAGCTCCTACAATGAGCAGTTCTTC. Protein: CASSAQTSGRSSYNEQFF. The V gene is TRBV5-1, the J gene TRBJ2-1, with 9 nucleotides matching TRBD2. The CDR3 runs to 18 residues. Unmatched junction bases numbered 11, after V lost 4 bases and J lost 0 bases. Germline values: CDR1 SGHRS, CDR2 YFSETQ.

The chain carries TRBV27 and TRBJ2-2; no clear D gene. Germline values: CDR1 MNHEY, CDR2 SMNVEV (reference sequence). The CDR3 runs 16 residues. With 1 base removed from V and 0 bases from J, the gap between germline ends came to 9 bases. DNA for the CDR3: TGTGCCAGCAGTTTATATCTGGAAACGAACACCGGGGAGCTGTTTTTT. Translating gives CASSLYLETNTGELFF.

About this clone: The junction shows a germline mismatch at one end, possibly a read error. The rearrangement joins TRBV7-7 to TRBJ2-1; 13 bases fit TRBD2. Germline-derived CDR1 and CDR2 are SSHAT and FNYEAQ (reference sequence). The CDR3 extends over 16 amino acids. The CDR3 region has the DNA TGTGCTAGCAGCTTGGAAAGGACTAGCGGGAGCGATGAGCAGTTCTTC. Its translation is CASSLERTSGSDEQFF.

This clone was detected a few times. The CDR3 DNA reads TGTGCCAGCAACCCTGCTGCTACTAGCGGGGACTACGAGCAGTACTTC. Encoded protein: CASNPAATSGDYEQYF. J is TRBJ2-7 and V is TRBV27; 10 positions match TRBD2. Trimming at V came to 7 bases and at J to 3 bases, leaving 12 bases not matched to a gene. CDR1 and CDR2 (germline): MNHEY, SMNVEV (reference sequence). The CDR3 loop spans 16 amino acids.